This record looks at one T cell receptor (beta chain) sequence and its context. Data came from immunoSEQ multiplex PCR; TCRdb stores just in-frame clones and leaves some out. The data contain about 100,000 clones, around 90% of them singletons. These data are taken from a study of blood T cell repertoires in COVID-19. The germline V gene has CDR1 LGHDT and CDR2 YNNKEL (reference sequence). Unmatched junction bases numbered 7, after V lost 8 bases and J lost 7 bases. This CDR3 has 14 amino acids. The chain couples TRBV3-1 (or the pseudogene TRBV3-2) to TRBJ2-1; 11 bases align to TRBD2. The sequencing input was peripheral blood. This TCR derives from a man aged 35-49 years with active or convalescent COVID-19. This chain's CDR3 is CASWGLAGGNEQFF. The CDR3 bases are TGTGCCAGCTGGGGGCTAGCGGGAGGAAATGAGCAGTTCTTC.